The T cell receptor beta chain described here comes from a study of blood T cell repertoires in COVID-19. Profiling relied on immunoSEQ multiplex PCR, and the TCRdb table lists in-frame clones only, not all of them. The sample holds around 42,000 clones, more than 80% seen once. This CDR3 is built from 15 residues. V was pared by 3 bases and J by 3 bases, with 4 bases of the junction left unmatched. Germline CDR1 reads SNHLY; CDR2 reads FYNNEI. The J gene is TRBJ2-1, the V gene TRBV2; 8 nucleotides agree with TRBD2. This clonotype originated in a young man with active or convalescent COVID-19. Sequencing was done on a sample of peripheral blood. The CDR3 here is CASSDPGGFYNEQFF. CDR3 nucleotide sequence: TGTGCCAGCAGTGATCCGGGGGGGTTCTACAATGAGCAGTTCTTC.